The sequence of this T cell receptor (beta chain) was determined in a study of technical replicates of blood from four donors. Method: immunoSEQ multiplex PCR; TCRdb's copy keeps in-frame clones and lacks some. Here the sample spans almost 85,000 clones, 95% to 98% being singletons. The CDR3 totals 16 residues. Germline CDR1 KGHSH, CDR2 LQKENI. The J segment lost 0 bases and the V segment lost 4 bases, leaving 6 bases of the junction unmatched. The clonotype originates from a human donor in good health. The sample was T cells isolated from PBMCs. This chain uses TRBV18 with TRBJ2-5; 9 bases are shared with TRBD1. For the CDR3, the DNA is TGTGCCAGCTCACTCGGACAGGGGCTCTACCAAGAGACCCAGTACTTC. It translates to CASSLGQGLYQETQYF.